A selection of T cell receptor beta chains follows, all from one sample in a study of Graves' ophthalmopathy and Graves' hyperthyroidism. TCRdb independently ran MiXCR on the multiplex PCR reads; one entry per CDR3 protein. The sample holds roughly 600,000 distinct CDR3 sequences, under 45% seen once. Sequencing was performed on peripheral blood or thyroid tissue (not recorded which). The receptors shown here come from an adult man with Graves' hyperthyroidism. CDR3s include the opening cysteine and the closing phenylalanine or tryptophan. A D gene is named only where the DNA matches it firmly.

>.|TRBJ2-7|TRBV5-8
CASSLGWGNSYEQYF
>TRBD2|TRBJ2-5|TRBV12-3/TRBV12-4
CASSPMTSGRVGGSETQYF
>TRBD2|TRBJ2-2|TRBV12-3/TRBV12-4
CASRATSGGNTGELFF
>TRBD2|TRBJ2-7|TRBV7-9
CASSLAPSGSYEQCF
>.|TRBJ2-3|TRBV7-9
CASSLGRDTQYF
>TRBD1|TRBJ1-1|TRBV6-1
CAISEARDRGGAFF
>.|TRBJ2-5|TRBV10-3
CAISESDRGVETQYF
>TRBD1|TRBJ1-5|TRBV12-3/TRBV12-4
CASSRSGTAFNQPQHF
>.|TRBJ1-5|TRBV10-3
CASSAVSNQPQHF
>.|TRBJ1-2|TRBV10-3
CATPDPIGYTF
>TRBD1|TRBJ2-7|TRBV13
CASSEGDRGYEQYF
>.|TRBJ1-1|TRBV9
CASSLRGADTTEAFF
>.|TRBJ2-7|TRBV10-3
CAISDRSYEQYF
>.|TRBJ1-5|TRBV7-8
CASSLLGGYSNQPQHF
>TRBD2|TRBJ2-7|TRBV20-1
CSASLSSGRADHEQYF
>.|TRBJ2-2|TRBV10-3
CAISESEAGELFF